This entry describes one T cell receptor beta chain. Its antigen is unknown. Method: immunoSEQ multiplex PCR; TCRdb's copy keeps in-frame clones and lacks some. The sample yields millions of clones, roughly 91% seen once. These data originate in a study of shared clonotypes between healthy human individuals. Overall study: CD4 naive cells filled three plates per donor, CD4 memory three, CD8 naive two and CD8 memory one. Whole-study findings and limits: Of the naive CD4 clonotypes, roughly 5% were shared across a handful of donors. Sequencing depth was expected to influence donor clonotype sharing. Compared with clonotypes that all four donors shared, non-shared clonotypes had lower generation probabilities.

Cells designated naive CD8 were CD45RO-negative and were positively selected for CCR7, with terminally differentiated effector memory CD45RA+ cells excluded. This clonotype was sampled from a man younger than 35 in good health. Some clones in this sample may be carry-over from other donors' samples. Sequencing used naive CD8+ T cells from PBMCs.

As DNA, the CDR3 is TGTGCCAGCAGTTATCACTCCTACGAGCAGTACTTC. As protein: CASSYHSYEQYF. The chain recombines TRBV2 with TRBJ2-7; D remains unclear. CDR1 is SNHLY, CDR2 FYNNEI, per germline. V lost 5 bases and J 0 bases, leaving 5 bases between the germline ends. There are 12 residues in the CDR3. The complete variable domain, with remaining parts taken from reference TRBV2 and TRBJ2-7, reads EPEVTQTPSHQVTQMGQEVILRCVPISNHLYFYWYRQILGQKVEFLVSFYNNEISEKSEIFDDQFSVERPDGSNFTLKIRSTKLEDSAMYFCASSYHSYEQYFGPGTRLTVT.